This T cell receptor (beta chain) emerged from a study of cytotoxic CD8 clonotypes in ibrutinib-treated CLL. Trimming took off 1 base at V and 6 bases at J, with 4 bases between the two ends. The CDR3 extends over 12 amino acids. Germline V gives CDR1 SGHNT, CDR2 YENEEA. TCR beta libraries used about 2 micrograms of genomic DNA from cryopreserved PBMCs. TCRdb's table, derived via immunoSEQ multiplex PCR, lists solely in-frame clones and lacks some. Of some 130,000 clones in the sample, roughly 85% are singletons; the top ten hold about 2%. The source was PBMCs, collected after 24 months of ibrutinib treatment. V and J are TRBV11-3 and TRBJ2-1; D uncertain. This TCR derives from a human donor with chronic lymphocytic leukemia. For the CDR3, the DNA is TGTGCCAGCAGCTTAGGTTCCAATGAGCAGTTCTTC. Amino acids: CASSLGSNEQFF. The full variable domain, its missing parts supplied by reference TRBV11-3 and TRBJ2-1, is EAGVVQSPRYKIIEKKQPVAFWCNPISGHNTLYWYLQNLGQGPELLIRYENEEAVDDSQLPKDRFSAERLKGVDSTLKIQPAELGDSAVYLCASSLGSNEQFFGPGTRLTVL.